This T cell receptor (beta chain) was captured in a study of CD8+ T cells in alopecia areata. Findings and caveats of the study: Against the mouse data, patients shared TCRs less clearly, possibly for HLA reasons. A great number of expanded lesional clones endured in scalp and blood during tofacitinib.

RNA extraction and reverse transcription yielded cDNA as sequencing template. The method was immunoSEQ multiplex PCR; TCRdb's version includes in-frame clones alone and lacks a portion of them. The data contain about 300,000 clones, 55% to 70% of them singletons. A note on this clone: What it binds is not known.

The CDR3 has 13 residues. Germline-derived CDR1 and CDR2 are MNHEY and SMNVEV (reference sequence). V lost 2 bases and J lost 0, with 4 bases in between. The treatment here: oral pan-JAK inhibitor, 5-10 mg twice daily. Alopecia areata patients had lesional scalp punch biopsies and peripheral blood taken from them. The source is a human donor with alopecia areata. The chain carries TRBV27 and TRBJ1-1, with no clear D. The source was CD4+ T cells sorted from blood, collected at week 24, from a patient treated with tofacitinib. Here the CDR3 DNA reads TGTGCCAGCAGTTTAGAGGTGAACACTGAAGCTTTCTTT. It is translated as CASSLEVNTEAFF.